The rows below give T cell receptor beta chains drawn from one sample of a study of T cells in Graves' hyperthyroidism and ophthalmopathy. TCRdb reprocessed the multiplex PCR reads with MiXCR, giving one entry per CDR3 protein. The data contain about half a million distinct CDR3 sequences, around a fifth of them singletons. The sample taken for sequencing was blood. The receptors were sampled from a woman in her seventies with Graves' ophthalmopathy. Both conserved end residues are part of each CDR3. D genes are given only for firm matches. Size is omitted from some rows. Given values are once, few, many or a class for expanded clones.

>-|TRBJ2-3|few|TRBV24-1
TGTGCCACCAGTGATCCCCGACAGGGCACAGATACGCAGTATTTT
CATSDPRQGTDTQYF
>-|TRBJ1-2|-|TRBV18
TGTGCCAGCTCACCACAGGGGCGCTATGGCTACACCTTC
CASSPQGRYGYTF
>-|TRBJ2-4|many|TRBV7-2
TGTGCCAGCAGCTCCCCCAAAAACATTCAGTACTTC
CASSSPKNIQYF
>TRBD1|TRBJ1-6|few|TRBV28
TGTGCCAGCAGAGGGGGGACAGGGGTGAATTCACCCCTCCACTTT
CASRGGTGVNSPLHF
>-|TRBJ2-1|few|TRBV11-2
TGTGCCAGCAGCTTCGGGGGGTCAGGGGCCTACAATGAGCAGTTCTTC
CASSFGGSGAYNEQFF
>TRBD2|TRBJ2-1|many|TRBV2
TGTGCCAGCAGTGTAGCGGGAGATGGTCGGAATGAGCAGTTCTTC
CASSVAGDGRNEQFF
>TRBD1|TRBJ2-7|few|TRBV6-2/TRBV6-3
TGTGCCAGCAGTTTTTGGACAGGGGCCTACGAGCAGTACTTC
CASSFWTGAYEQYF
>-|TRBJ2-7|few|TRBV6-1
TGTGCCAGCAGATTCGGACGGAACTCCTACGAGCAGTACTTC
CASRFGRNSYEQYF
>-|TRBJ1-5|many|TRBV28
TGTGCCAGTTGTAACAATGGAGGGCAGCCCCAGCATTTT
CASCNNGGQPQHF
>-|TRBJ2-6|-|TRBV5-5
TGTGCCAGCAGCTTAATGTCAGCTGGGGCCAACGTCCTGACTTTC
CASSLMSAGANVLTF
>-|TRBJ2-7|-|TRBV9
TGTGCCAGCAGCGTAGGGGCAGTGGATACCTACGAGCAGTACTTC
CASSVGAVDTYEQYF
>-|TRBJ1-2|-|TRBV20-1
TGCAGTGCTAGATCCCGGCATGGCTACACCTTC
CSARSRHGYTF
>TRBD2|TRBJ2-3|few|TRBV6-1
TGTGCCAGCTGCCTAGCGGGGCAGTTAAGGGCGCAGTATTTT
CASCLAGQLRAQYF
>-|TRBJ1-1|-|TRBV3-2
TGTGCCAGCAGCCAAGATGGGAGGGCCCGGGGGACTGAAGCTTTCTTT
CASSQDGRARGTEAFF
>TRBD2|TRBJ2-3|many|TRBV24-1
TGTGCCACCAGTGACGACCTAGCGGGAGGGCTTGCGGATACGCAGTATTTT
CATSDDLAGGLADTQYF
>-|TRBJ2-1|-|TRBV24-1
TGTGCCACCAGTGACCCCACCTCGGCGGGGTCTGAGCAGTTCTTC
CATSDPTSAGSEQFF
>-|TRBJ1-1|many|TRBV11-2
TGTGCCAGCAGCTTTAGCAGTACTGAAGCTTTCTTT
CASSFSSTEAFF
>TRBD2|TRBJ2-1|-|TRBV7-9
TGTGCCAGCATCCCCCTCTCGGTAGCGGGAGGAGGGGGCGATGAGCAGTTCTTC
CASIPLSVAGGGGDEQFF
>-|TRBJ1-2|many|TRBV2
TGTGCCAGCAGTGACTTGGAATATGGCTACACCTTC
CASSDLEYGYTF
>TRBD2|TRBJ2-3|-|TRBV6-1
TGTGCCAGCAGTGAACAGCGGGGTGGCACAGATACGCAGTATTTT
CASSEQRGGTDTQYF
>TRBD1|TRBJ1-5|-|TRBV19
TGTGCCAGTAGTAAAGGGGGCTATAGCAATCAGCCCCAGCATTTT
CASSKGGYSNQPQHF
>-|TRBJ1-1|few|TRBV30
TGTGCCTGGAGTTCAACAGTGGCGGGGGAAGCTTTCTTT
CAWSSTVAGEAFF
>TRBD1|TRBJ2-2|many|TRBV6-1
TGTGCCAGCAGTTTAGGGACAGCCACTGGGACCGGGGAGCTGTTTTTT
CASSLGTATGTGELFF
>-|TRBJ1-3|-|TRBV10-1
TGCGCCAGCAGTGAGTCCGGGGGGACTGGAAACACCATATATTTT
CASSESGGTGNTIYF
>TRBD1|TRBJ1-2|many|TRBV12-3/TRBV12-4
TGTGCCAGCAGTACAGGGGCGACACTGGGCTACACCTTC
CASSTGATLGYTF
>-|TRBJ2-6|-|TRBV2
TGTGCCAGCAGTGGGGCAGGAACCCCCTCTGGGGCCAACGTCCTGACTTTC
CASSGAGTPSGANVLTF
>-|TRBJ1-1|few|TRBV7-2
TGTGCCAGCAGCTTAGGGCGGTCGGGACCTGGGACTGAAGCTTTCTTT
CASSLGRSGPGTEAFF
>-|TRBJ2-1|few|TRBV7-9
TGTGCCAGCAGTTTAGCGGTAACTTACAATGAGCAGTTCTTC
CASSLAVTYNEQFF
>-|TRBJ2-1|many|TRBV12-3/TRBV12-4
TGTGCCAGCAAAGGTGGGGCAGGGGACAATGAGCAGTTCTTC
CASKGGAGDNEQFF
>TRBD1|TRBJ2-7|-|TRBV14
TGTGCCAGCAGCCGATACGGGACAGGGGTTTACGAGCAGTACTTC
CASSRYGTGVYEQYF
>-|TRBJ2-5|many|TRBV30
TGTGCCTGGAGTTCACTAAGGACGGGAAAAGAGACCCAGTACTTC
CAWSSLRTGKETQYF
>-|TRBJ2-5|many|TRBV3-1
TGTGCCAGCAGCAATAAGAGGGAGACCCAGTACTTC
CASSNKRETQYF